Listed below are T cell receptor beta chains from one sample, sequenced in a study of shared clonotypes between healthy human individuals. Using immunoSEQ multiplex PCR, the repertoire was profiled, and TCRdb retains in-frame clones only, with some absent. The table has around 1,900,000 clones, around 93% seen once. Specimen: naive CD8+ T cells from PBMCs. These receptors were collected from a man between 18 and 29 years old in good health. Some clones in this sample may be carry-over from other donors' samples. Each CDR3 is given with its conserved first and last residue. The D gene is left open where the match is weak. Where a row states a size, it is once, few, many or the class of an expanded clone; other rows omit it.

abundance	d_gene	v_gene	j_gene	CDR3nt	CDR3aa
NA	TRBD1	TRBV27	TRBJ1-5	TGTGCCAGCAGTTTGCAAGGCCTCGGGACAGCCTCCAATCAGCCCCAGCATTTT	CASSLQGLGTASNQPQHF
NA	TRBD2	TRBV19	TRBJ2-1	TGTGCCAGTAGTCCCCTCCGGGGGAGGGTCGTCGATGAGCAGTTCTTC	CASSPLRGRVVDEQFF
once	NA	TRBV7-2	TRBJ1-2	TGTGCCAGCAGCTTACTTACAGGGTCCAACTATGGCTACACCTTC	CASSLLTGSNYGYTF
NA	NA	TRBV12-5	TRBJ1-1	TGTGCTAGTGGTTTGGTAGGAGGGACTGAAGCTTTCTTT	CASGLVGGTEAFF
NA	NA	TRBV6-6	TRBJ2-3	TGTGCCAGCAGCCCGACTAGTCGCCCAGATACGCAGTATTTT	CASSPTSRPDTQYF
once	TRBD1	TRBV5-1	TRBJ1-2	TGCGCCAGCAGCGGCCGGGACAGCTATGGCTACACCTTC	CASSGRDSYGYTF
NA	NA	TRBV30	TRBJ1-1	TGTGCCTGGAAAGTCTTAGCTGAAGCTTTCTTT	CAWKVLAEAFF
NA	NA	TRBV28	TRBJ2-7	TGTGCCAGCAGCTCGTGGAGGGGGACACCAACCTACGAGCAGTACTTC	CASSSWRGTPTYEQYF
NA	NA	TRBV6-1	TRBJ2-7	TGTGCCAGCAGTGGCACAGGGTTTACCTACGAGCAGTACTTC	CASSGTGFTYEQYF
NA	TRBD2	TRBV9	TRBJ2-7	TGTGCCAGCAGCGCCTTCGCGGGTAGCGGGGCTTACTACGAGCAGTACTTC	CASSAFAGSGAYYEQYF
once	NA	TRBV7-6	TRBJ2-2	TGTGCCAGCAGCGAAGGGGCGAACACCGGGGAGCTGTTTTTT	CASSEGANTGELFF
NA	TRBD1	TRBV9	TRBJ2-1	TGTGCCAGCAGCGTCGGGACAGGGGATCATGAGCAGTTCTTC	CASSVGTGDHEQFF
once	TRBD2	TRBV11-2	TRBJ2-5	TGTGCCAGCAGCTTCGGGACTAGCGGGAGAGAGACCCAGTACTTC	CASSFGTSGRETQYF
NA	NA	TRBV30	TRBJ2-7	TGTGCCTGGGGTTTCGACGGCTACGAGCAGTACTTC	CAWGFDGYEQYF
once	TRBD2	TRBV4-1	TRBJ2-1	TGCGCCAGCAGCCAGACCCCTACTAGCGGCTCCTACAATGAGCAGTTCTTC	CASSQTPTSGSYNEQFF
NA	NA	TRBV10-1	TRBJ2-1	TGCGCCATAAAAGATGACGGGGCGGCACATGAGCAGTTCTTC	CAIKDDGAAHEQFF
NA	NA	TRBV6-6	TRBJ2-5	TGTGCCAGCAGTACCGGGACCCAAGAGACCCAGTACTTC	CASSTGTQETQYF
NA	NA	TRBV19	TRBJ2-4	TGTGCCAGTAGTATTAGCGGCCTACCCAAAAACATTCAGTACTTC	CASSISGLPKNIQYF
NA	TRBD2	TRBV9	TRBJ2-1	TGTGCCAGCAGCGTAGGGCGGGAGCAGTTTAGCAATGAGCAGTTCTTC	CASSVGREQFSNEQFF
once	TRBD2	TRBV4-2	TRBJ2-3	TGTGCCAGCAGCCAAGTGCTGGCGGGAGGGCTTGGAGATACGCAGTATTTT	CASSQVLAGGLGDTQYF
NA	NA	TRBV27	TRBJ1-4	TGTGCCAGCAAGAGACTGGATATGGAAAAACTGTTTTTT	CASKRLDMEKLFF
NA	TRBD1	TRBV6-1	TRBJ1-2	TGTGCCCTAGAACCGGGACAGGGGATTTATGGCTACACCTTC	CALEPGQGIYGYTF
NA	NA	TRBV6-5	TRBJ2-7	TGTGCCAGCAGTTACCCAGGGGCCGACGAGCAGTACTTC	CASSYPGADEQYF
once	NA	TRBV28	TRBJ2-1	TGTGCCAGCAGTACTCGTAGTTTCCATGAGCAGTTCTTC	CASSTRSFHEQFF
NA	NA	TRBV7-8	TRBJ2-7	TGTGCCAGCAGCTCCAAACCTGACAGGAGGGAGCAGTACTTC	CASSSKPDRREQYF
NA	NA	TRBV7-9	TRBJ2-7	TGTGCCAGCAGCTTAGAGGCAATCGGCTTC	CASSLEAIGF
few	TRBD1	TRBV30	TRBJ1-2	TGTGCCTGGAGTAAGGGACAGCTTAACTATGGCTACACCTTC	CAWSKGQLNYGYTF
NA	NA	TRBV28	TRBJ1-1	TGTGCCAGCAGTGCACCGTCAAGGGCTGAAGCTTTCTTT	CASSAPSRAEAFF
NA	NA	TRBV9	TRBJ2-3	TGTGCCAGCAGCACCGGAGACACAGATACGCAGTATTTT	CASSTGDTDTQYF
NA	TRBD2	TRBV27	TRBJ2-3	TGTGCCAGCAGTTTATTGATGCCTAGCGGGATGACCACAGATACGCAGTATTTT	CASSLLMPSGMTTDTQYF
NA	NA	TRBV14	TRBJ2-7	TGTGCCAGCAGCCAGGAGGCATCCCTCGAGCAGTACTTC	CASSQEASLEQYF
once	TRBD2	TRBV4-3	TRBJ2-5	TGCGCCAGCAGCCAAGATTCTCTGCGGGAGGGCCACGAGACCCAGTACTTC	CASSQDSLREGHETQYF
once	NA	TRBV7-9	TRBJ2-7	TGTGCCAGCAGCCAGGACATCTCCTACGAGCAGTACTTC	CASSQDISYEQYF
NA	TRBD2	TRBV9	TRBJ2-2	TGTGCCAGCAGCCCCGGGACTAGCGGGATGGAGGAGCTGTTTTTT	CASSPGTSGMEELFF
NA	NA	TRBV7-9	TRBJ1-1	TGTGCCAGCAGCTTAGTCGAAGGAGGTCAGAACACTGAAGCTTTCTTT	CASSLVEGGQNTEAFF
NA	TRBD1	TRBV15	TRBJ2-7	TGTGCCACCAGCAGAAATCCCACAGGGGGCGGACGGTACGAGCAGTACTTC	CATSRNPTGGGRYEQYF
NA	NA	TRBV7-2	TRBJ2-4	TGTGCCAGCAGCCCACGACATAGAGCCAAAAACATTCAGTACTTC	CASSPRHRAKNIQYF
NA	TRBD2	TRBV27	TRBJ2-1	TGTGCCAGCAGTTTAGCGGGAGGAGGGTACAATGAGCAGTTCTTC	CASSLAGGGYNEQFF
NA	NA	TRBV27	TRBJ2-3	TGTGCCAGCAGAGCGCAGGGGCAATTCACAGATACGCAGTATTTT	CASRAQGQFTDTQYF
NA	TRBD2	TRBV6-4	TRBJ2-1	TGTGCCAGCAGTTGGACTAGTGAGTCCTACAATGAGCAGTTCTTC	CASSWTSESYNEQFF
NA	TRBD2	TRBV28	TRBJ2-3	TGTGCCATTACGACTAGCGGGAGCACAGATACGCAGTATTTT	CAITTSGSTDTQYF
NA	NA	TRBV6-1	TRBJ1-1	TGTGCCAGCAGTGAAACGCGGGGGGTGAACACTGAAGCTTTCTTT	CASSETRGVNTEAFF
NA	NA	TRBV27	TRBJ2-1	TGTGCCAGCAACTCCTTGGATTCCTACAATGAGCAGTTCTTC	CASNSLDSYNEQFF
NA	NA	TRBV5-6	TRBJ2-5	TGTGCCAGCAGCTTATTAAACAGGGCGACACACCAAGAGACCCAGTACTTC	CASSLLNRATHQETQYF
NA	NA	TRBV2	TRBJ2-7	TGTGCCAGCAGTGAACCAGAGAGCTCCTACGAGCAGTACTTC	CASSEPESSYEQYF
NA	NA	TRBV9	TRBJ2-1	TGTGCCAGCAGCGTAGATTTTTATACGGGAGTGGCGCAGTTCTTC	CASSVDFYTGVAQFF
NA	TRBD2	TRBV7-2	TRBJ2-7	TGTGCCAGCAGCTCCCGGACTAGCGGGTCTCCCTACGAGCAGTACTTC	CASSSRTSGSPYEQYF
NA	NA	TRBV5-5	TRBJ1-2	TGTGCCAGCAGCTTCGTAGGCGGCAGCCTGCTTGACTATGGCTACACCTTC	CASSFVGGSLLDYGYTF
NA	TRBD1	TRBV7-9	TRBJ1-1	TGTGCCAGCAGCTCCTTGGCACGAACCACAGGGGTCAGGAACACTGAAGCTTTCTTT	CASSSLARTTGVRNTEAFF